A selection of T cell receptor beta chains follows, all from one sample in a study of siplizumab effects on memory and regulatory T cells. Libraries were prepared by immunoSEQ multiplex PCR; TCRdb keeps only in-frame clonotypes and omits some of them. The sample yields around 68,000 clones, about 87% seen once. Sequenced material: Tregs sorted from blood. The receptors come from a human donor in good health. Each CDR3 is given with its conserved first and last residue. Each record gives: D gene, clone size, V gene, J gene, CDR3 protein, CDR3 DNA. A D gene is named only where the DNA matches it firmly. Clone sizes are given selectively: once, few, many, or a class where the clone is expanded.

-	-	TRBV4-3	TRBJ1-2	CASSQDPGPRDNYGYTF	TGCGCCAGCAGCCAAGATCCGGGACCAAGGGACAACTATGGCTACACCTTC
-	-	TRBV6-5	TRBJ2-3	CATHLGGLTDTQYF	TGTGCCACCCATCTAGGGGGGCTGACAGATACGCAGTATTTT
-	-	TRBV30	TRBJ2-7	CAWGDGRGTYEQYF	TGTGCCTGGGGGGACGGTAGGGGAACCTACGAGCAGTACTTC
TRBD1	-	TRBV18	TRBJ2-5	CASSPIGTGQGTQTQYF	TGTGCCAGCTCACCAATAGGGACCGGACAGGGTACACAGACCCAGTACTTC
-	-	TRBV9	TRBJ2-5	CASSVATAGRLNQETQYF	TGTGCCAGCAGCGTAGCTACTGCGGGGAGGCTAAACCAAGAGACCCAGTACTTC
-	-	TRBV11-2	TRBJ2-3	CASSLEALLTDTQYF	TGTGCCAGCAGCTTAGAAGCGCTGCTCACAGATACGCAGTATTTT
-	-	TRBV6-5	TRBJ1-6	CASSYSQGRSPLHF	TGTGCCAGCAGTTACTCCCAGGGAAGGTCACCCCTCCACTTT
TRBD1	-	TRBV30	TRBJ2-7	CAWTWTGTHEQYF	TGTGCCTGGACCTGGACAGGGACCCACGAGCAGTACTTC
-	-	TRBV2	TRBJ2-3	CASSEGLSRTDTQYF	TGTGCCAGCAGTGAAGGACTTAGCAGGACAGATACGCAGTATTTT
-	-	TRBV6-5	TRBJ1-2	CASMSRAPLYGYTF	TGTGCCAGCATGTCCCGGGCACCTCTCTATGGCTACACCTTC
TRBD2	-	TRBV19	TRBJ2-5	CASSTLTPTSALETQYF	TGTGCCAGTAGTACTCTCACTCCGACTAGCGCCCTGGAGACCCAGTACTTC
-	-	TRBV5-1	TRBJ1-1	CASSYTNSNTEAFF	TGCGCCAGCAGCTACACTAATTCGAACACTGAAGCTTTCTTT
-	-	TRBV6-6	TRBJ2-6	CASSYAYSSGANVLTF	TGTGCCAGCAGTTACGCATACAGCTCTGGGGCCAACGTCCTGACTTTC
-	-	TRBV29-1	TRBJ1-2	CSVDGQTDNYGYTF	TGCAGCGTTGATGGACAGACGGACAACTATGGCTACACCTTC
-	-	TRBV28	TRBJ2-5	CASSLGTAGTQYF	TGTGCCAGCAGTTTGGGGACAGCGGGGACCCAGTACTTC
-	-	TRBV28	TRBJ1-2	CASSLRAYGYTF	TGTGCCAGCAGTTTGAGGGCTTATGGCTACACCTTC
-	-	TRBV19	TRBJ2-3	CASRGVVDTQYF	TGTGCCAGTAGGGGAGTAGTAGATACGCAGTATTTT
-	-	TRBV11-1	TRBJ1-1	CASSYTVNSEAFF	TGTGCCAGCAGCTATACAGTTAACTCTGAAGCTTTCTTT
-	-	TRBV19	TRBJ1-1	CASRGQRGTEAFF	TGTGCCAGTAGAGGGCAGAGGGGCACTGAAGCTTTCTTT
-	-	TRBV29-1	TRBJ2-3	CSVGWGTDTQYF	TGCAGCGTCGGGTGGGGCACAGATACGCAGTATTTT
TRBD1	-	TRBV10-1	TRBJ2-7	CASRNGQGNEQYF	TGCGCCAGCAGGAATGGACAGGGCAACGAGCAGTACTTC
TRBD2	many	TRBV10-3	TRBJ2-7	CASRAGGFYEQYF	TGTGCCAGCCGAGCGGGAGGTTTCTACGAGCAGTACTTC
-	-	TRBV30	TRBJ2-3	CAWSVPGRVSTDTQYF	TGTGCCTGGAGTGTACCCGGTAGGGTTAGCACAGATACGCAGTATTTT
TRBD1	-	TRBV6-6	TRBJ1-5	CASSTTGVQPQHF	TGTGCCAGCAGTACTACAGGGGTCCAGCCCCAGCATTTT
-	many	TRBV29-1	TRBJ1-2	CSAYSDGYTF	TGCAGCGCTTACAGCGATGGCTACACCTTC
-	-	TRBV7-2	TRBJ2-7	CASSRSGGSYEQYF	TGTGCCAGCAGCCGCAGTGGGGGTTCCTACGAGCAGTACTTC
TRBD1	-	TRBV27	TRBJ1-4	CASSNSTGLIGNEKLFF	TGTGCCAGCAGTAATTCGACAGGGCTGATAGGTAATGAAAAACTGTTTTTT
TRBD1	-	TRBV6-7	TRBJ2-1	CASRTPGQGSNEQFF	TGTGCCAGCAGGACGCCGGGACAGGGATCCAATGAGCAGTTCTTC